This T cell receptor beta chain was observed in a study of cytotoxic CD8 clonotypes in ibrutinib-treated CLL (dated by TCRdb to about 2021). About the study as a whole: In this cohort, approximately 15 patients were treatment-naive and roughly 10 were relapsed/refractory, while around 18 had unmutated IGHV. On average, each sample yielded around 250,000 productive templates and about 95,000 productive rearrangements. Partial responses were observed in about 25 patients and complete responses in 2; after a median follow-up of around 68 months, remission was maintained in some 14 patients and progression was observed in approximately 12. Cryopreserved peripheral blood mononuclear cells were collected at three points: before therapy, at response, and at either sustained remission or disease progression. Longitudinal samples were available for 26 of the 86 trial participants. The response samples were drawn at a median of approximately 12 months into treatment, with a range of about 6 to 36 months. All remission and progressive disease samples were collected while patients were still receiving ibrutinib.

At the junction V is shortened by 5 bases and J by 2 bases; bases outside the gene matches: 4. Its CDR3 holds 17 amino acids, cysteine through phenylalanine. The kept DNA is CDR3 alone, 51 bases in frame from the first base. The germline V gene (reference sequence) specifies LNHDA as CDR1 and SQIVND as CDR2. Remarks on this clone: Its antigen is unknown. Per-base quality was not reported, and no clone a single base away is much larger than it.

On a MiSeq, deep resolution sequencing aimed for a depth between 1 in 1 million and 1 in 200,000 T cells, with each clonotype covered approximately 10x on average. The immunoSEQ hsTCRB Kit was used to generate TCR beta libraries. From the authors' description of their analysis: ImmunoSEQ Data Assistant and ImmunoSEQ Analyzer were used for data analysis, and V, D and J genes were assigned according to IMGT definitions. Clonality, which ranges from 0 to 1, was calculated by subtracting the normalized Shannon entropy of productive rearrangement frequencies from one. Public clonotype analysis was restricted to overrepresented clonotypes comprising at least 0.05% of each patient's repertoire. Repertoires from approximately 12 age-matched healthy donors in immuneACCESS were used as clonality controls. In its TCRdb copy, this immuneACCESS table keeps in-frame sequences only and misses some clones. Where compared with another copy, unresolved V genes explain less than half of these, and the others have no known cause. The DNA was the basis for D and trimming; V, J and clone size are from that table. The sample contains about 70,000 clones, about nine tenths of them found a single time. The ten largest clones take up roughly 3% of the sample.

Overall study results and their limits: Clonality rose at ibrutinib response, remained stable during sustained remission, and dropped back toward baseline at progression. At baseline, clonality was higher than in age-matched healthy donors and showed a strong correlation with circulating CD8+ T-cell counts. Sampling times were not matched between sustained-remission and progressing patients, and lymph node repertoires were not studied. Public clonotypes were rare and either shrank or stayed stable during treatment, and the rise in clonality at ibrutinib response reflected expansion of private clonotypes.

The intended sense of this specimen's time point label: roughly 12 months on ibrutinib. Roughly 2.2 micrograms of genomic DNA were extracted from cryopreserved PBMCs for TCR beta library preparation. Longitudinal blood samples from CLL patients on ibrutinib monotherapy underwent high-throughput TCR beta sequencing. Patients were enrolled in a phase 2 open-label single-center ibrutinib monotherapy trial. The receptor chain draws on TRBV19 and TRBJ2-6, and 12 bases in between align with TRBD1. The sequence derives from a human donor with chronic lymphocytic leukemia. Sequencing used PBMCs, obtained after 12 months of ibrutinib treatment. This receptor carries the CDR3 CASSAGQGAAGANVLTF. The bases are TGTGCCAGTAGTGCGGGACAGGGGGCCGCTGGGGCCAACGTCCTGACTTTC.